The clone carrying this T cell receptor (beta chain) was observed a few times. The data stem from a study of blood T cell repertoires in COVID-19. Study-level information: The study drew acute and convalescent COVID-19 samples from the United States, Italy and Spain.

This CDR3 has 13 amino acids. CDR1 and CDR2 (germline): MDHEN, SYDVKM. Trimming at V came to 6 bases and at J to 6 bases, leaving 4 bases not matched to a gene. In the authors' methods: Estimates of nucleated cell counts were drawn from the amplification of reference gene primers. Clones were read by immunoSEQ multiplex PCR, and TCRdb kept only the in-frame ones, dropping some. V and J calls plus clone size are reproduced from that table; the DNA served to infer D and trimming. The table lists 110,000 or so clones, around 80% of them singletons. Material for sequencing was peripheral blood. J is TRBJ2-1 and V is TRBV28, with 8 nucleotides matching TRBD2. The source is a man aged 65 to 85 with acute or convalescent COVID-19. The CDR3 DNA sequence: TGTGCCAGCAGCTCCGGGACTAGCAATGAGCAGTTCTTC. Its protein product is CASSSGTSNEQFF.